A single sample gave rise to the 4 T cell receptor beta chains below, sequenced in a study of T cell responses to AZD1222 COVID-19 vaccine. Sequencing was performed with immunoSEQ multiplex PCR; in TCRdb, only in-frame clones are kept and a portion is missing. The sample records some 97,000 clones, 80% to 90% being singletons. Specimen: peripheral blood, collected on day 0 of AZD1222 vaccination. The origin of the receptors is an adult in good health.

The chain has TRBV5-3 and TRBJ1-4; a possible D gene is TRBD1 (5 bases). TRBV5-3 belongs to the ORF category, with a function that is uncertain. The length of the CDR3 is 16 residues. Trimming removed 0 bases at V and 8 bases at J, with 17 bases between. This chain's CDR3 is CARSLAPGQGGEKLFF. In DNA, the CDR3 is TGTGCCAGAAGCTTGGCCCCGGGGCAGGGCGGGGAAAAACTGTTTTTT.

This chain uses TRBV7-6 with TRBJ2-3; 7 bases line up with TRBD2. Trimming took 1 base from V and 2 from J; bases not matched to a gene: 15. From germline, CDR1 is SGHVS and CDR2 FNYEAQ. The CDR3 is made up of 19 amino acids. The CDR3 DNA reads as TGTGCCAGCAGCTTAGGGGGGGGAAGACTCACCGCTGCCACAGATACGCAGTATTTT. It is translated as CASSLGGGRLTAATDTQYF.

The chain links TRBV2 to TRBJ1-5, with D perhaps matching TRBD1 (5 bases). Germline-derived CDR1 and CDR2 are SNHLY and FYNNEI. This CDR3 is 15 amino acids long. V gave up 6 bases and J gave up 0 bases, with 12 bases separating them. CDR3 DNA sequence: TGTGCCAGCAGATTTCGCAGGGATAGCAATCAGCCCCAGCATTTT. It encodes CASRFRRDSNQPQHF. The whole variable domain, remainder taken from reference TRBV2 and TRBJ1-5, is EPEVTQTPSHQVTQMGQEVILRCVPISNHLYFYWYRQILGQKVEFLVSFYNNEISEKSEIFDDQFSVERPDGSNFTLKIRSTKLEDSAMYFCASRFRRDSNQPQHFGDGTRLSIL.

This rearrangement joins TRBV18 to TRBJ2-1; no clear D gene. Germline CDR1 is KGHSH and CDR2 is LQKENI. The CDR3 extends over 13 amino acids. The germline V and J ends were trimmed by 3 bases and 8 bases, with 11 bases remaining between them. The CDR3 loop reads CASSPSAIDEQFF. CDR3 sequence (DNA): TGTGCCAGCTCACCCTCCGCGATAGATGAGCAGTTCTTC.